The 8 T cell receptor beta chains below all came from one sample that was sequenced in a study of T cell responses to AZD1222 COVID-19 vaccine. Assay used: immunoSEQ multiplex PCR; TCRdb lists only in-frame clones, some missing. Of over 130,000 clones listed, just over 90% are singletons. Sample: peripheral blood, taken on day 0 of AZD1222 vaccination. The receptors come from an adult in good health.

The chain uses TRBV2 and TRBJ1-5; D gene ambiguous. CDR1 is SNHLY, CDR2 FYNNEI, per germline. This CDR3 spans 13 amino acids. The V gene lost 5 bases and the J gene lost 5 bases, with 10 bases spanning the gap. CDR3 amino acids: CASSMDWDQPQHF. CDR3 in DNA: TGTGCCAGCAGTATGGACTGGGATCAGCCCCAGCATTTT.

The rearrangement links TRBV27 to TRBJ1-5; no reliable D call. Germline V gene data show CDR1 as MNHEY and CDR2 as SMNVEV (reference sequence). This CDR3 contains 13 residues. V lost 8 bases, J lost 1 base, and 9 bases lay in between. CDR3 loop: CASGPMSNQPQHF. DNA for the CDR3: TGTGCCAGCGGACCAATGAGCAATCAGCCCCAGCATTTT.

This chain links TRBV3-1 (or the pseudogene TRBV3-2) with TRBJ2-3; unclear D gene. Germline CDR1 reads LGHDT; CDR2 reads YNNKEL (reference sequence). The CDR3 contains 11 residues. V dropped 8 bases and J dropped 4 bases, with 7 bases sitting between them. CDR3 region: CASGRADTQYF. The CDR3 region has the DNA TGTGCCAGCGGCCGCGCAGATACGCAGTATTTT.

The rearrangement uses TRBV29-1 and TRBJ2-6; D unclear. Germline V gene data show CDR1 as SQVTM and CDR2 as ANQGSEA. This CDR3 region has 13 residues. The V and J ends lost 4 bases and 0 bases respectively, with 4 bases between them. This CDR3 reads CSVGHSGANVLTF. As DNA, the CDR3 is TGCAGCGTTGGGCACTCTGGGGCCAACGTCCTGACTTTC.

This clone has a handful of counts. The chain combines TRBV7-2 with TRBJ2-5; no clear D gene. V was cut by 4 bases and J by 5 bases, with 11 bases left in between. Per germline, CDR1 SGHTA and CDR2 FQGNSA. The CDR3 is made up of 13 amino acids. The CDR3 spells CASSSSLQETQYF. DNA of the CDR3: TGTGCCAGCAGCTCCTCCCTCCAGGAGACCCAGTACTTC.

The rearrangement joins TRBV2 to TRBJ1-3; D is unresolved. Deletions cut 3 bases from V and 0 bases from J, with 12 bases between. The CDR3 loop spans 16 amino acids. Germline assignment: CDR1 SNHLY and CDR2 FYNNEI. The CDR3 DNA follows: TGTGCCAGCAGTGATAAGGCCCTGAGCTCTGGAAACACCATATATTTT. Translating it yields CASSDKALSSGNTIYF.

CDR3 protein: CAISDSNGNQPQHF. The DNA of the CDR3 is TGTGCCATCAGTGATTCCAACGGCAATCAGCCCCAGCATTTT. This chain links TRBV10-3 with TRBJ1-5; D is unresolved. V was pared by 3 bases and J by 2 bases, with 8 bases between. The CDR3 has 14 residues. Germline V CDR1 and CDR2: ENHRY, SYGVKD.

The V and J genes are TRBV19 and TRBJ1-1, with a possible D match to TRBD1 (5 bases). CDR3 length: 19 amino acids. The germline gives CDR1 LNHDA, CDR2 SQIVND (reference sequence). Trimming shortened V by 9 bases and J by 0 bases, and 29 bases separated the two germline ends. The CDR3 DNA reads TGTGCCAGCAACTCGGGAGGGAGGGGAGGTTCAATCCTGAACACTGAAGCTTTCTTT. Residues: CASNSGGRGGSILNTEAFF.